The 2 T cell receptor beta chains given below trace back to one sample, sequenced in a study of CD8 T cells in Susac syndrome. After extraction with the RNeasy kit, about 0.45 to 1 ug of the RNA was reverse transcribed using random hexamers. TCRdb re-called the immunoSEQ multiplex PCR reads through MiXCR, storing one row per CDR3 protein. The sample has a few hundred thousand distinct CDR3 sequences, roughly nine tenths seen once. The sample taken for sequencing was CD4+ T cells from PBMCs. The receptors were gathered from a human donor with multiple sclerosis.

The J gene is TRBJ1-5, the V gene TRBV12-3 or TRBV12-4; D may be TRBD1 (6 bases). Trimming shortened V by 1 base and J by 4 bases, and 11 bases separated the two germline ends. CDR3 length: 15 residues. CDR3 coding DNA: TGTGCCAGCAGTTTAGACAGGGAAGGGAATCAGCCCCAGCATTTT. It specifies CASSLDREGNQPQHF.

The chain uses TRBV4-3 and TRBJ1-5, with a weak D call TRBD1 (5 bases). The germline V and J ends were trimmed by 3 bases and 2 bases, with 11 bases remaining between them. Germline-derived CDR1 and CDR2 are LGHNA and YSLEER. The CDR3 length is 15 residues. The CDR3 protein is CASSQVLGGNQPQHF. DNA of the CDR3: TGCGCCAGCAGCCAGGTTCTAGGGGGCAATCAGCCCCAGCATTTT.